This TCR beta chain was documented in a study of CD8 T cells in Susac syndrome. Study conclusions and caveats: It was acknowledged by the study that relatively few individuals were included in its TCR sequencing and HLA analysis.

This clonotype was recorded once. Its antigen is undetermined. Trimming shortened V by 7 bases and J by 3 bases, and 9 bases separated the two germline ends. The CDR3 is made up of 12 amino acids. Germline CDR1 MNHEY, CDR2 SVGAGI. The multiple sclerosis control cohort comprised treatment-naive individuals presenting with stable or active relapsing-remitting disease. TEMRA cells were enriched by FACS, and CD4+ and CD8+ T cells were negatively isolated. With random hexamers, roughly 0.5 to 1 ug RNA was reverse transcribed. The amplification used immunoSEQ multiplex PCR on TCR beta CDR3; it spanned 54 Vbeta and 13 Jbeta. TCRdb recomputed calls from the immunoSEQ multiplex PCR reads with MiXCR, one row per CDR3 protein. The sample records about 210,000 distinct CDR3 sequences, more than 85% being singletons.

The V gene is TRBV6-5, the J gene TRBJ1-2; D may be TRBD1 (5 bases). This TCR came from a human donor with multiple sclerosis. The material sequenced was CD4+ T cells from PBMCs. The CDR3 loop is CASKRDDYGYTF. The CDR3 DNA reads TGTGCCAGCAAAAGGGACGACTATGGCTACACCTTC.